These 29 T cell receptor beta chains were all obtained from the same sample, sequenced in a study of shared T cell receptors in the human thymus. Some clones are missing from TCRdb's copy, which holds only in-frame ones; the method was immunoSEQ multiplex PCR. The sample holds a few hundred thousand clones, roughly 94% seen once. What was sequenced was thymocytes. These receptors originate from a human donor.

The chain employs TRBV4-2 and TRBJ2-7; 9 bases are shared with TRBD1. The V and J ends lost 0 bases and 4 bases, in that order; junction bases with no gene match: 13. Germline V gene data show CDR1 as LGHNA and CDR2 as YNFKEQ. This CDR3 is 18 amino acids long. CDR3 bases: TGTGCCAGCAGCCAAGATCACCCCGGGACAGGGAGGCTATACGAGCAGTACTTC. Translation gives CASSQDHPGTGRLYEQYF.

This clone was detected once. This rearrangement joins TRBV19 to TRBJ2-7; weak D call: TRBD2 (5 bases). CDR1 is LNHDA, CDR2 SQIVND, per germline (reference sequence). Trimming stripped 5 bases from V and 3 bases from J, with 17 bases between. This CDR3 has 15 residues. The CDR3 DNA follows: TGTGCCAGTAGTGCCCGGGAACATCGGCTCTACGAGCAGTACTTC. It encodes CASSAREHRLYEQYF.

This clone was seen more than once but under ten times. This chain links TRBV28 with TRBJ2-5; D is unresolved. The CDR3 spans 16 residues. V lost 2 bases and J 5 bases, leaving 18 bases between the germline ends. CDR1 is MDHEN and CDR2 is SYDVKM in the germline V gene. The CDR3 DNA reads TGTGCCAGCAGTTTAAGCCCTAGAGGTCTAGGGGAGACCCAGTACTTC. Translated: CASSLSPRGLGETQYF.

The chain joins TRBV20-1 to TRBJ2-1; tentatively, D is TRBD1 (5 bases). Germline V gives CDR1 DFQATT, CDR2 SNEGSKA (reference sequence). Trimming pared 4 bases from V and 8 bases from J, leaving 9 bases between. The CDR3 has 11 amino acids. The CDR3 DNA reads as TGCAGTGCTAAAAGCAGGGATGAGCAGTTCTTC. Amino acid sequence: CSAKSRDEQFF.

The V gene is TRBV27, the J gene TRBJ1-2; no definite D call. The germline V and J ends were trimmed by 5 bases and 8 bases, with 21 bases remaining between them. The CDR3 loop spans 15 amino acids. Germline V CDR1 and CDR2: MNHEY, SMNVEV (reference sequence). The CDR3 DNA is TGTGCCAGCAGTCCCCGAACCGCGCCTGGGGAGGGCTACACCTTC. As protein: CASSPRTAPGEGYTF.

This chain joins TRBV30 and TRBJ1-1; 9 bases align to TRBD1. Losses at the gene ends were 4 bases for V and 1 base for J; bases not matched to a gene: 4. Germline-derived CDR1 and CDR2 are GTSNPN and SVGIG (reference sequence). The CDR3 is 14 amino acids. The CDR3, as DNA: TGTGCCTGGACGGGACAGGGAACGAACACTGAAGCTTTCTTT. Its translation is CAWTGQGTNTEAFF.

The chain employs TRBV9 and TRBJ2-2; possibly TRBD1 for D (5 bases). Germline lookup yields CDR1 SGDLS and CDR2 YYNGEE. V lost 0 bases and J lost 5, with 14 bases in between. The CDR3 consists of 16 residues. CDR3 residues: CASSVDRGLRTGELFF. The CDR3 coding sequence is TGTGCCAGCAGCGTAGATAGGGGCCTTAGGACCGGGGAGCTGTTTTTT. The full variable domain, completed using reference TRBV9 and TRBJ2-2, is DSGVTQTPKHLITATGQRVTLRCSPRSGDLSVYWYQQSLDQGLQFLIQYYNGEERAKGNILERFSAQQFPDLHSELNLSSLELGDSALYFCASSVDRGLRTGELFFGEGSRLTVL.

The CDR3 loop reads CASSLVGFQETQYF. The CDR3 DNA is TGTGCCAGCAGCCTCGTGGGCTTCCAAGAGACCCAGTACTTC. The chain links TRBV28 to TRBJ2-5; D gene unclear. Deletions cut 6 bases from V and 1 base from J, with 12 bases between. The CDR3 spans 14 residues. CDR1 is MDHEN and CDR2 is SYDVKM in the germline V gene. Complete variable domain (other parts from reference TRBV28 and TRBJ2-5): DVKVTQSSRYLVKRTGEKVFLECVQDMDHENMFWYRQDPGLGLRLIYFSYDVKMKEKGDIPEGYSVSREKKERFSLILESASTNQTSMYLCASSLVGFQETQYFGPGTRLLVL.

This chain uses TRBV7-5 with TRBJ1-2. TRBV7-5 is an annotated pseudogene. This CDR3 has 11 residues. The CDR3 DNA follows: TGTGTCAGAATCCCTAACTATGGCTACACCTTC. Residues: CVRIPNYGYTF.

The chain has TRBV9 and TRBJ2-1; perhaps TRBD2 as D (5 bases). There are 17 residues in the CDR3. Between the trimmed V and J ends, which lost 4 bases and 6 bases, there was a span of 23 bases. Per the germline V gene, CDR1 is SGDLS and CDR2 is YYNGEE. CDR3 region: CASSPTTPGLSPNEQFF. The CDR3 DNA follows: TGTGCCAGCAGCCCGACTACACCCGGACTTTCCCCCAATGAGCAGTTCTTC.

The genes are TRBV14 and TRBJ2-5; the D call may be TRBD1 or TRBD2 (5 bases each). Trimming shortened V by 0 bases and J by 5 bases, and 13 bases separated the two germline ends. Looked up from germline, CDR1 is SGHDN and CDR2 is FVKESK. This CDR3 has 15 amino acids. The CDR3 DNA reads TGTGCCAGCAGCCAAGATGTGTGGGACGGCGAGACCCAGTACTTC. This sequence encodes CASSQDVWDGETQYF.

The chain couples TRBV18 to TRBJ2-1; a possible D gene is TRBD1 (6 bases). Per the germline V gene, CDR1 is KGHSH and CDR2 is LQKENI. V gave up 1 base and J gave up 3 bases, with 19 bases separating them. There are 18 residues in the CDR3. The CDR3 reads CASSPRSKTGHHYNEQFF. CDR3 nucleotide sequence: TGTGCCAGCTCACCACGATCGAAAACGGGACACCACTACAATGAGCAGTTCTTC.

The CDR3 bases are TGTGCCAGCATCCGGGGGGCCTTGGGCGCTGAAGCTTTCTTT. Translating gives CASIRGALGAEAFF. The chain couples TRBV27 to TRBJ1-1; D perhaps matches TRBD1 (6 bases). With 7 bases removed from V and 6 bases from J, the gap between germline ends came to 18 bases. The CDR3 length is 14 residues. From germline, CDR1 is MNHEY and CDR2 SMNVEV (reference sequence).

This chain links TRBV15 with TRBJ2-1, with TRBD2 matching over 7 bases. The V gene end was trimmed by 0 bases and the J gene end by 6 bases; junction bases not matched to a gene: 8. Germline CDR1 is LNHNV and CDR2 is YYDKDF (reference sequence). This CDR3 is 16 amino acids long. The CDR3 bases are TGTGCCACCAGCAGAGATTGCGGGAGTACTATCAATGAGCAGTTCTTC. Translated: CATSRDCGSTINEQFF. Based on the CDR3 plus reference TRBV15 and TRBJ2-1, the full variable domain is DAMVIQNPRYQVTQFGKPVTLSCSQTLNHNVMYWYQQKSSQAPKLLFHYYDKDFNNEADTPDNFQSRRPNTSFCFLDIRSPGLGDTAMYLCATSRDCGSTINEQFFGPGTRLTVL.

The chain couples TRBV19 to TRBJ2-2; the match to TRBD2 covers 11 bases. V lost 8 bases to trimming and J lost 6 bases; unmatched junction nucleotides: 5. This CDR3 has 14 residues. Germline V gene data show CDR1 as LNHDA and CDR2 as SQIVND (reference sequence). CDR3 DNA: TGTGCCAGTCGTAGCGGGAGGGAGGCCGGGGAGCTGTTTTTT. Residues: CASRSGREAGELFF.

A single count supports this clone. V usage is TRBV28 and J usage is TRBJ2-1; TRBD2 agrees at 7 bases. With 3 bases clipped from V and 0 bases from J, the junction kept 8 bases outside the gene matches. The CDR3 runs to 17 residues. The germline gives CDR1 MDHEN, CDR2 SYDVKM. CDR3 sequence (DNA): TGTGCCAGCAGTTTGGGGGAGGGTCATGCCTCCTACAATGAGCAGTTCTTC. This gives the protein CASSLGEGHASYNEQFF.

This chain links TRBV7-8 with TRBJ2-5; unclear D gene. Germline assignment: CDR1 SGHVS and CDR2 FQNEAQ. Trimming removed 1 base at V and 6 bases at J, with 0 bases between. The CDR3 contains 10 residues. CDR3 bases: TGTGCCAGCAGCTTAGAGACCCAGTACTTC. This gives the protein CASSLETQYF.

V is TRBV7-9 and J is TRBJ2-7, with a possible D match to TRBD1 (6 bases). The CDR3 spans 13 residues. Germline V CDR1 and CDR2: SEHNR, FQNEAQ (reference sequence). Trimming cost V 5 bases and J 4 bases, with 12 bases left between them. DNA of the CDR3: TGTGCCAGCAGCCTGACACAGGGATACGAGCAGTACTTC. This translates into CASSLTQGYEQYF.

This chain's CDR3 is CAWSVRVKDATHYGYTF. The CDR3, as DNA: TGTGCCTGGAGTGTACGGGTGAAGGACGCAACCCACTATGGCTACACCTTC. The chain employs TRBV30 and TRBJ1-2; D remains ambiguous. The V and J ends lost 0 bases and 3 bases respectively, with 20 bases between them. The CDR3 is 17 residues long. From germline, CDR1 is GTSNPN and CDR2 SVGIG (reference sequence).

As DNA, the CDR3 is TGTGCCAGCAGCTTAGACAGGGTATCCTTCTGGAACACTGAAGCTTTCTTT. It is translated as CASSLDRVSFWNTEAFF. The rearrangement links TRBV7-6 to TRBJ1-1; D perhaps matches TRBD1 (6 bases). CDR1 and CDR2 (germline): SGHVS, FNYEAQ. V lost 1 base to trimming and J lost 1 base, with 16 bases between them. CDR3 length: 17 residues.

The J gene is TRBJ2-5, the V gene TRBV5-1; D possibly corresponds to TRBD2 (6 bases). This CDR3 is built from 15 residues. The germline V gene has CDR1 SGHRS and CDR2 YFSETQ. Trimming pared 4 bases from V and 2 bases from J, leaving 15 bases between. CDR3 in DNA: TGCGCCAGCAGCGGCCCTAAGGGGAGGCAAGAGACCCAGTACTTC. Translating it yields CASSGPKGRQETQYF.

CDR3 coding DNA: TGTGCCAGCAGCCTGACAGAGCAATCCTACGAGCAGTACTTC. Amino acids: CASSLTEQSYEQYF. This rearrangement joins TRBV7-9 to TRBJ2-5; tentatively, D is TRBD1 (5 bases). The DNA end is more similar to TRBJ2-7, so the J call may be wrong. The CDR3 contains 14 residues. Germline values: CDR1 SEHNR, CDR2 FQNEAQ (reference sequence).

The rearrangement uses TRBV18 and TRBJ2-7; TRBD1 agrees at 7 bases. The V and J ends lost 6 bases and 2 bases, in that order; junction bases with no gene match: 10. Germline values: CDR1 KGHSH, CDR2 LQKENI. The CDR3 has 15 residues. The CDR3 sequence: CASSFSGTATYEQYF. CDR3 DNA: TGTGCCAGCTCCTTTTCCGGGACAGCAACCTACGAGCAGTACTTC.

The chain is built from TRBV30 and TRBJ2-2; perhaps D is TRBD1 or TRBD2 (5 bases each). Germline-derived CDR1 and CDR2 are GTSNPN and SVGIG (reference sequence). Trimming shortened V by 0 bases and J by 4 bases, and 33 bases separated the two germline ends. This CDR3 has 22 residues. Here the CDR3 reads CAWSVGSPPTEHRGLSTGELFF. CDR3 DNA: TGTGCCTGGAGTGTAGGGAGCCCCCCAACTGAGCACCGGGGCCTGAGCACCGGGGAGCTGTTTTTT.

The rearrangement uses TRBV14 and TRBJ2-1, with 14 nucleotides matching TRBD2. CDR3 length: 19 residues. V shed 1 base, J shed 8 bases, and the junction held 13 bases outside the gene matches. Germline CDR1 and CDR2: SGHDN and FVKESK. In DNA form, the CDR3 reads TGTGCCAGCAGCCAAGGCGGGGGACTAGCGGGAGCGCCGCCCGATGAGCAGTTCTTC. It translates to CASSQGGGLAGAPPDEQFF. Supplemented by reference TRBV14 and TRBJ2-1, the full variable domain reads EAGVTQFPSHSVIEKGQTVTLRCDPISGHDNLYWYRRVMGKEIKFLLHFVKESKQDESGMPNNRFLAERTGGTYSTLKVQPAELEDSGVYFCASSQGGGLAGAPPDEQFFGPGTRLTVL.

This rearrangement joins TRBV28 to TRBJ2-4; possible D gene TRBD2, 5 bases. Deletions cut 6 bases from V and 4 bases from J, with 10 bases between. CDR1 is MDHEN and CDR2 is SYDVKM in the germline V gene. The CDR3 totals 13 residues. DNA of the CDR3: TGTGCCAGCAGAGGAGGCGGGAAAAACATTCAGTACTTC. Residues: CASRGGGKNIQYF.

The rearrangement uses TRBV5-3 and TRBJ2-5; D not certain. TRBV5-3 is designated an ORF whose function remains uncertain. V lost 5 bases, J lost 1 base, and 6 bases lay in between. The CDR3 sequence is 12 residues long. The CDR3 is CARRGPQETQYF. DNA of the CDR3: TGTGCCAGAAGGGGTCCCCAAGAGACCCAGTACTTC.

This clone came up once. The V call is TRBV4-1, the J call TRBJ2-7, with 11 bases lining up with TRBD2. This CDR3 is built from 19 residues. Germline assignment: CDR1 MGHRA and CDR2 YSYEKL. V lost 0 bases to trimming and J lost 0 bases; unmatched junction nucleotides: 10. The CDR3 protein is CASSQDLLAGGPSSYEQYF. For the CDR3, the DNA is TGCGCCAGCAGCCAAGATTTATTAGCGGGAGGGCCGAGCTCCTACGAGCAGTACTTC.

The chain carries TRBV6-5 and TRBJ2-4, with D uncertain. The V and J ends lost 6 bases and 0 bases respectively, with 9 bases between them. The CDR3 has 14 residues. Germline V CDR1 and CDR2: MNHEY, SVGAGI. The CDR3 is CASRPVLAKNIQYF. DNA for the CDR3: TGTGCCAGCAGGCCAGTACTAGCCAAAAACATTCAGTACTTC.